The present entry profiles one T cell receptor (beta chain) with its context. V was trimmed by 6 bases and J by 6 bases, leaving 15 bases between them. The CDR3 runs 13 residues. Authors' processing steps: Estimation of nucleated cell counts was performed using reference gene primer amplification. Sequenced by immunoSEQ multiplex PCR; TCRdb stores in-frame clones only, minus some. The V and J calls and clone size come from that table; D and trimming were worked out from the DNA. Of about 250,000 clones listed, over 80% are singletons. Study members were between 18 and 89 years old and lived in roughly 24 US regions. Clinical histories supplied by participants themselves formed the basis of cohort assignment. This sample was taken from a study of blood T cell repertoires in COVID-19. Study overall: Italy, Spain and the United States were the sources of the convalescent and acute COVID-19 samples.

The chain employs TRBV12-3 or TRBV12-4 and TRBJ2-7, with D possibly being TRBD2 (5 bases). The sequencing input was PBMCs or T cells enriched from blood (not recorded which). This clonotype was obtained from a woman in her twenties or thirties with acute COVID-19. In DNA, the CDR3 is TGTGCCAGCAGCCCGACTACGGTTGCCGAGCAGTACTTC. Protein: CASSPTTVAEQYF.